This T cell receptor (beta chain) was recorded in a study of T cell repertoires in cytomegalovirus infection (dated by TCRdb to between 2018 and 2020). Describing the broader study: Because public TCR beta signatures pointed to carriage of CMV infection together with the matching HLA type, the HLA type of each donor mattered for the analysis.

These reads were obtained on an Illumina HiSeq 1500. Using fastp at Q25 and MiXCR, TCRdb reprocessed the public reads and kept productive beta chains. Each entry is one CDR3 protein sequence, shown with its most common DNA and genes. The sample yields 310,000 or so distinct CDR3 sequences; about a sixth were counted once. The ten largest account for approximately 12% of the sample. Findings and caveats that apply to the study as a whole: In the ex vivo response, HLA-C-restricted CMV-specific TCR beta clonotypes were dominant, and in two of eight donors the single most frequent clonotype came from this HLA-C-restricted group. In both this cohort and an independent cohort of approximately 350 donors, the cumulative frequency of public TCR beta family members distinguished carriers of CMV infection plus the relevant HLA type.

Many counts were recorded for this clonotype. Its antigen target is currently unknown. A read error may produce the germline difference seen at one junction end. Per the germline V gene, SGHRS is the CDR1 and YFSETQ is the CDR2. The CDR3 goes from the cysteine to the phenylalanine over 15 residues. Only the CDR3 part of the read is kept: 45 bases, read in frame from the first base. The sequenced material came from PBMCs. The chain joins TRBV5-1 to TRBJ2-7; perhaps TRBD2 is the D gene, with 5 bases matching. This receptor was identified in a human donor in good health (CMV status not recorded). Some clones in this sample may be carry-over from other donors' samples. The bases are TGTGCCAGCAGCCCCCGGGTAGGGAGCTCCTACGAGCAGTACTTC. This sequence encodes CASSPRVGSSYEQYF.